The 16 T cell receptor beta chains presented below share a single source sample, sequenced in a study of CD8+CD57+ T cells in acquired aplastic anemia. Genomic DNA, serving as template, underwent TCR beta VDJ and CDR3 profiling. TCRdb recomputed calls from the reads with MiXCR, one row per CDR3 protein. The sample contains about 190,000 distinct CDR3 sequences, roughly half of which appear only once. The sequencing sample was made of sorted CD4+, CD8+, or CD8+CD57+ T cells (not recorded which) from PBMCs. All receptors come from a human donor in good health, serving as a control.

As to this clonotype: This may stem from a read error, because a much larger clone lies one nucleotide away. For the CDR3, the DNA is TGTGCCAGCAGTTATTCCGACAGACTGAACTCTGAAGCTTTCTTT. Amino acids: CASSYSDRLNSEAFF. V is TRBV6-5 and J is TRBJ1-1; D possibly corresponds to TRBD1 (5 bases). This CDR3 is 15 amino acids long. Germline V lookup: CDR1 MNHEY, CDR2 SVGAGI.

There are a few counts of this clonotype. The chain combines TRBV2 with TRBJ1-2; TRBD1 is a possible D gene (5 bases). This CDR3 contains 14 residues. V dropped 6 bases and J dropped 4 bases, with 15 bases sitting between them. Germline V gene sequence: CDR1 SNHLY, CDR2 FYNNEI. DNA for the CDR3: TGTGCCAGCAGCCAAGGGGTGCGCATCTATGGCTACACCTTC. Translating it yields CASSQGVRIYGYTF.

This chain joins TRBV10-1 and TRBJ2-3, with D tentatively TRBD1 (5 bases). The CDR3 contains 17 residues. Germline V lookup: CDR1 WNHNN, CDR2 SYGVQD (reference sequence). The V end lost 10 bases, the J end lost 1 base, and 24 bases lay between the germline ends. The CDR3 region is CATLPGAITTGTDTQYF. The DNA of the CDR3 is TGCGCCACCCTGCCTGGGGCGATAACGACCGGCACAGATACGCAGTATTTT.

To note about this clonotype: The junction and the germline gene differ at one end; a read error may be behind it. V and J are TRBV10-3 and TRBJ2-3, with 7 bases identical to TRBD1. This CDR3 spans 16 amino acids. Per the germline V gene, CDR1 is ENHRY and CDR2 is SYGVKD. The CDR3 coding sequence is TGTGCCATCAGTGAGTCTGTGGGGGCCGGGACAGATACACAGTATTTT. It codes for CAISESVGAGTDTQYF.

The chain employs TRBV10-1 and TRBJ2-5; 8 bases map to TRBD2. Germline assignment: CDR1 WNHNN and CDR2 SYGVQD (reference sequence). Trimming removed 10 bases from V and 1 base from J; junction bases left unmatched: 17. This CDR3 spans 17 amino acids. CDR3: CAKKKKKAGDFQETQYF. The CDR3 DNA sequence: TGCGCCAAAAAAAAAAAAAAAGCGGGGGACTTCCAAGAGACCCAGTACTTC.

This clonotype was seen ten or more times. The chain carries TRBV4-3 and TRBJ2-1, with TRBD1 matching 10 bases. Germline trimming cut 3 bases from V and 13 bases from J; bases unmatched to any gene: 3. The CDR3 sequence is 12 residues long. In germline, CDR1 is LGHNA, CDR2 YSLEER. CDR3 amino acids: CASSQGQGKQFF. DNA for the CDR3: TGCGCCAGCAGCCAGGGACAGGGGAAACAGTTCTTC.

The V gene is TRBV19, the J gene TRBJ1-2; no definite D call. CDR1 and CDR2 (germline): LNHDA, SQIVND (reference sequence). Trimming cost V 7 bases and J 1 base, with 16 bases left between them. The length of the CDR3 is 15 residues. The CDR3 coding sequence is TGTGCCAGTACGCCCCAAGTGGGTGGTAACTATGGCTACACCTTC. It specifies CASTPQVGGNYGYTF.

The V gene is TRBV19, the J gene TRBJ1-3; D unresolved. The CDR3 has 14 amino acids. V was cut by 7 bases and J by 3 bases, with 13 bases left in between. Germline V gene lookup returns CDR1 LNHDA and CDR2 SQIVND (reference sequence). The CDR3 DNA follows: TGTGCCAGTACTGCCCACCCGATTGGAAACACCATATATTTT. Protein product: CASTAHPIGNTIYF.

This clonotype occurred a few times. The chain is built from TRBV7-2 and TRBJ2-1; a possible D gene is TRBD1 (6 bases). This CDR3 comprises 15 residues. CDR1 is SGHTA, CDR2 FQGNSA, per germline. CDR3 sequence (DNA): TGTTCTTGCTGCCCCCGTAGTGAGCAGGGGAATGAGCAGTTCTTC. This encodes CSCCPRSEQGNEQFF. The entire variable domain, with the rest obtained from reference TRBV7-2 and TRBJ2-1, is as follows: GAGVSQSPSNKVTEKGKDVELRCDPISGHTALYWYRQSLGQGLEFLIYFQGNSAPDKSGLPSDRFSAERTGGSVSTLTIQRTQQEDSAVYLCSCCPRSEQGNEQFFGPGTRLTVL.

This clonotype appeared many times. The chain combines TRBV20-1 with TRBJ2-1; TRBD1 aligns across 8 bases. The germline CDR1 and CDR2 sequences are DFQATT and SNEGSKA (reference sequence). The CDR3 contains 13 residues. Trimming took 6 bases from V and 3 from J; bases not matched to a gene: 4. The CDR3 loop is CSAQTGVYNEQFF. The CDR3 DNA follows: TGCAGTGCGCAGACAGGGGTCTACAATGAGCAGTTCTTC.

The rearrangement joins TRBV2 to TRBJ1-1; possibly TRBD1 for D (5 bases). Trimming took 3 bases from V and 11 from J, leaving 13 bases between them. The germline gives CDR1 SNHLY, CDR2 FYNNEI. This CDR3 has 12 amino acids. As DNA, the CDR3 is TGTGCCAGCAGTGACTCAGGGAATCGGGCTTTCTTT. It specifies CASSDSGNRAFF.

This chain links TRBV7-2 with TRBJ1-6, with TRBD1 matching 8 bases. The V and J ends lost 6 bases and 12 bases, in that order; junction bases with no gene match: 13. The CDR3 runs 15 residues. Germline CDR1 reads SGHTA; CDR2 reads FQGNSA. CDR3 protein: CASRPPGQALLPLHF. CDR3 DNA sequence: TGTGCCAGCAGACCACCGGGACAGGCCCTATTACCCCTCCACTTT.

V and J are TRBV9 and TRBJ2-5; 10 bases line up with TRBD1. After removal of 3 bases from V and 5 bases from J, the junction contained 7 bases not matched to a gene. The CDR3 length is 15 residues. The germline gives CDR1 SGDLS, CDR2 YYNGEE. The CDR3 here is CASSARTGGPETQYF. CDR3 bases: TGTGCCAGCAGCGCAAGGACAGGGGGTCCGGAGACCCAGTACTTC.

A few counts support this clonotype. The J gene is TRBJ2-1, the V gene TRBV30, with D perhaps being TRBD1 or TRBD2 (5 bases each). The germline V gene encodes CDR1 GTSNPN and CDR2 SVGIG (reference sequence). The CDR3 extends over 15 amino acids. The V and J ends lost 1 base and 8 bases respectively, with 18 bases between them. In DNA, the CDR3 is TGTGCCTGGAGTGGGGACCCTCCCTGTGTCTATGAGCAGTTCTTC. Translated, it gives CAWSGDPPCVYEQFF.

This clonotype occurred many times. The CDR3 reads CASSLTGANPTDTQYF. CDR3 nucleotides: TGTGCCAGCAGCTTAACAGGGGCCAACCCCACAGATACGCAGTATTTT. The chain employs TRBV7-9 and TRBJ2-3; 7 positions agree with TRBD1. The V gene end was trimmed by 2 bases and the J gene end by 2 bases; junction bases not matched to a gene: 7. The length of the CDR3 is 16 residues. Germline values: CDR1 SEHNR, CDR2 FQNEAQ (reference sequence).

V is TRBV7-3 and J is TRBJ2-6, with unresolved D. This CDR3 is 12 amino acids long. Germline V gives CDR1 SGHTA, CDR2 FQGTGA. V lost 2 bases and J lost 5, with 1 base in between. In DNA form, the CDR3 reads TGTGCCAGCAGCTTATGGGCCAACGTCCTGACTTTC. Translated, it gives CASSLWANVLTF.